This passage covers 22 T cell receptor beta chains from one sample sequenced in a study of T-cell memory formation after mild COVID-19. TCRdb re-called the 5' RACE reads through MiXCR, storing one row per CDR3 protein. This table holds tens of thousands of distinct CDR3 sequences, 16% found once. Sample: PBMCs or a T cell subset sorted from them (not recorded which). The receptors shown here come from an adult woman who had mild COVID-19 (a few samples of this study predate the infection). Cell type and time point are not known.

This clonotype was detected a few times. The rearrangement links TRBV28 to TRBJ2-7; TRBD1 agrees at 9 bases. V shed 6 bases, J shed 5 bases, and the junction held 11 bases outside the gene matches. The CDR3 is 15 residues long. Germline CDR1 and CDR2: MDHEN and SYDVKM. Written as DNA, the CDR3 is TGTGCCAGCAGAACCGGGACAGGGATTAACGACGAGCAGTACTTC. The encoded protein is CASRTGTGINDEQYF.

This clonotype was observed a handful of times. This chain uses TRBV7-2 with TRBJ2-3; D gene ambiguous. The germline gives CDR1 SGHTA, CDR2 FQGNSA. This CDR3 has 15 residues. Trimming stripped 4 bases from V and 3 bases from J, with 14 bases between. CDR3 sequence reads: CASSSRVGVTDTQYF. The CDR3 DNA follows: TGTGCCAGCAGCTCCCGGGTGGGCGTTACAGATACGCAGTATTTT.

This clonotype was counted ten times or more. The rearrangement joins TRBV7-6 to TRBJ2-1; weak D call: TRBD2 (5 bases). The V end lost 2 bases, the J end lost 5 bases, and 10 bases lay between the germline ends. The CDR3 loop spans 14 amino acids. CDR1 and CDR2 from the germline V gene are SGHVS and FNYEAQ. The CDR3 is CASSLLASNNEQFF. CDR3 bases: TGTGCCAGCAGCTTACTAGCCAGTAACAATGAGCAGTTCTTC.

In this sample, this clonotype turned up a few times. This chain links TRBV4-3 with TRBJ2-1; 8 bases align to TRBD2. V lost 0 bases and J lost 2; bases outside the gene matches: 0. Per germline, CDR1 LGHNA and CDR2 YSLEER. This CDR3 comprises 15 residues. CDR3 residues: CASSQEGLAYNEQFF. The CDR3, as DNA: TGCGCCAGCAGCCAAGAGGGACTAGCCTACAATGAGCAGTTCTTC.

The J gene is TRBJ2-7, the V gene TRBV27; 8 bases match TRBD1. V trimming: 5 bases; J trimming: 5 bases; junction bases outside the gene matches: 5. Germline V gene lookup returns CDR1 MNHEY and CDR2 SMNVEV (reference sequence). The CDR3 loop spans 13 amino acids. The CDR3 region is CASSGSGGNEQYF. CDR3 sequence (DNA): TGTGCCAGCAGTGGTTCAGGGGGCAACGAGCAGTACTTC.

A few counts support this clonotype. V and J are TRBV5-1 and TRBJ2-1; unclear D gene. The V end lost 0 bases, the J end lost 6 bases, and 10 bases lay between the germline ends. Germline-derived CDR1 and CDR2 are SGHRS and YFSETQ. This CDR3 comprises 14 residues. The CDR3: CASSLGSVVNEQFF. Written as DNA, the CDR3 is TGCGCCAGCAGCTTGGGGTCGGTGGTCAATGAGCAGTTCTTC.

This clonotype was recorded a few times. The gene calls are TRBV7-2 and TRBJ2-2; TRBD2 agrees at 9 bases. This CDR3 has 15 residues. Germline CDR1 reads SGHTA; CDR2 reads FQGNSA. V shed 3 bases, J shed 7 bases, and the junction held 6 bases outside the gene matches. This chain's CDR3 is CASSFLLAGFGELFF. CDR3 coding DNA: TGTGCCAGCAGCTTCCTACTAGCGGGCTTCGGGGAGCTGTTTTTT.

The chain has TRBV5-5 and TRBJ2-7, with TRBD1 identical over 7 bases. V was pared by 5 bases and J by 2 bases, with 7 bases of the junction left unmatched. The CDR3 is 14 amino acids. Per germline, CDR1 SGHKS and CDR2 YYEKEE (reference sequence). This chain's CDR3 is CASRSGTEAYEQYF. In DNA form, the CDR3 reads TGTGCCAGCAGATCCGGGACAGAGGCCTACGAGCAGTACTTC.

This clonotype occurred a few times. The chain has TRBV2 and TRBJ2-2; no reliable D call. Trimming took off 8 bases at V and 2 bases at J, with 9 bases between the two ends. This CDR3 comprises 13 residues. Germline CDR1 and CDR2: SNHLY and FYNNEI. The CDR3 is CASGLVNTGELFF. The CDR3 bases are TGTGCCAGCGGTTTGGTCAACACCGGGGAGCTGTTTTTT.

V gene TRBV10-3 combines with J gene TRBJ2-2; D call uncertain. Trimming removed 0 bases at V and 6 bases at J, with 8 bases between. From germline, CDR1 is ENHRY and CDR2 SYGVKD. The CDR3 loop spans 14 amino acids. The CDR3 DNA sequence: TGTGCCATCAGTGAGTCGGCGGTCGCCGGGGAGCTGTTTTTT. It is translated as CAISESAVAGELFF.

This clonotype was recorded a few times. The rearrangement joins TRBV7-6 to TRBJ2-7; 7 bases map to TRBD2. Germline V lookup: CDR1 SGHVS, CDR2 FNYEAQ. This CDR3 region has 15 residues. The junction had 10 bases not matched to a gene; V was cut back by 4 bases and J by 4 bases. The CDR3 spells CASSSTVRAGYEQYF. In nucleotides, the CDR3 is TGTGCCAGCAGCTCGACCGTCAGAGCGGGATACGAGCAGTACTTC.

The genes are TRBV4-1 and TRBJ1-1; 7 nucleotides align to TRBD1. The CDR3 is 13 residues long. V trimming: 4 bases; J trimming: 4 bases; junction bases outside the gene matches: 3. CDR1 and CDR2 from the germline V gene are MGHRA and YSYEKL. The CDR3 DNA reads as TGCGCCAGCAGCCTACAGGGGCGCACTGAAGCTTTCTTT. Translating gives CASSLQGRTEAFF.

This rearrangement joins TRBV5-4 to TRBJ1-2; D not certain. Trimming took 5 bases from V and 4 from J, leaving 12 bases between them. The CDR3 contains 13 residues. Per germline, CDR1 SGHNT and CDR2 YYREEE (reference sequence). CDR3 coding DNA: TGTGCCAGCAGAAGTAGGATTACCTATGGCTACACCTTC. Translated: CASRSRITYGYTF.

The chain joins TRBV5-1 to TRBJ2-4; no clear D gene. Trimming took off 4 bases at V and 0 bases at J, with 11 bases between the two ends. Looked up from germline, CDR1 is SGHRS and CDR2 is YFSETQ. This CDR3 comprises 15 residues. CDR3 region: CASSPGEGAKNIQYF. DNA of the CDR3: TGCGCCAGCAGCCCGGGCGAAGGAGCCAAAAACATTCAGTACTTC.

This clonotype has only a few counts. The CDR3 DNA reads as TGTGCCAGCAGCTTAGCCCCGGGACAGGGGCCTGTGGGGGTATCAGATACGCAGTATTTT. It specifies CASSLAPGQGPVGVSDTQYF. J is TRBJ2-3 and V is TRBV7-6; 10 bases map to TRBD1. The V gene end was trimmed by 0 bases and the J gene end by 4 bases; junction bases not matched to a gene: 16. Germline CDR1 is SGHVS and CDR2 is FNYEAQ. The CDR3 covers 20 residues. The full variable domain, completed using reference TRBV7-6 and TRBJ2-3, is GAGVSQSPRYKVTKRGQDVALRCDPISGHVSLYWYRQALGQGPEFLTYFNYEAQQDKSGLPNDRFSAERPEGSISTLTIQRTEQRDSAMYRCASSLAPGQGPVGVSDTQYFGPGTRLTVL.

This clonotype came up a few times. The chain combines TRBV7-9 with TRBJ1-1; D possibly corresponds to TRBD1 (5 bases). Germline loops: CDR1 SEHNR, CDR2 FQNEAQ (reference sequence). This CDR3 region has 13 residues. V shed 5 bases and J shed 1 base, with 8 bases lying between them. CDR3 protein: CASSVTGNTEAFF. The CDR3 DNA follows: TGTGCCAGCAGCGTAACAGGGAACACTGAAGCTTTCTTT.

The J gene is TRBJ2-7, the V gene TRBV20-1; 9 bases match TRBD2. CDR1 is DFQATT, CDR2 SNEGSKA, per germline (reference sequence). The CDR3 consists of 15 residues. With 2 bases clipped from V and 3 bases from J, the junction kept 8 bases outside the gene matches. The CDR3 sequence is CSARRALAGVYEQYF. The CDR3 coding sequence is TGCAGTGCTAGACGGGCACTAGCGGGCGTCTACGAGCAGTACTTC.

This clonotype was observed many times. As DNA, the CDR3 is TGTGCCAGCAGCTTGGAATCCCACCCAACCTACGAGCAGTACTTC. Translated, it gives CASSLESHPTYEQYF. The chain recombines TRBV5-5 with TRBJ2-7; D is unresolved. This CDR3 spans 15 amino acids. The germline V gene has CDR1 SGHKS and CDR2 YYEKEE (reference sequence). The V end was cut by 0 bases, the J end by 2 bases, with 12 bases between. Using reference TRBV5-5 and TRBJ2-7 for the parts outside the CDR3, the full variable domain is DAGVTQSPTHLIKTRGQQVTLRCSPISGHKSVSWYQQVLGQGPQFIFQYYEKEERGRGNFPDRFSARQFPNYSSELNVNALLLGDSALYLCASSLESHPTYEQYFGPGTRLTVT.

This clonotype has more than one count but fewer than ten. This chain connects TRBV5-6 to TRBJ1-2; tentatively, D is TRBD1 (5 bases). CDR1 and CDR2 (germline): SGHDT, YYEEEE. This CDR3 spans 15 amino acids. Trimming took 0 bases from V and 2 from J, leaving 11 bases between them. The CDR3 region is CASSLDLEGNYGYTF. In DNA form, the CDR3 reads TGTGCCAGCAGCTTGGACCTCGAGGGGAACTATGGCTACACCTTC.

The V call is TRBV7-9, the J call TRBJ2-3; 11 nucleotides match TRBD2. The V gene end was trimmed by 5 bases and the J gene end by 0 bases; junction bases not matched to a gene: 7. Looked up from germline, CDR1 is SEHNR and CDR2 is FQNEAQ (reference sequence). This CDR3 region has 17 residues. CDR3 nucleotides: TGTGCCAGCAGCCCCCAGACTAGCGGGGCTAGCACAGATACGCAGTATTTT. Protein product: CASSPQTSGASTDTQYF.

The chain combines TRBV11-2 with TRBJ2-7; either TRBD1 or TRBD2 may fit D (5 bases each). Germline-derived CDR1 and CDR2 are SGHAT and FQNNGV. The V end lost 5 bases, the J end lost 7 bases, and 21 bases lay between the germline ends. This CDR3 is built from 15 residues. CDR3 sequence reads: CASSPPGRFRKEQYF. CDR3 DNA sequence: TGTGCCAGCAGCCCTCCGGGACGGTTTCGGAAGGAGCAGTACTTC.

V is TRBV25-1 and J is TRBJ2-2; D may be TRBD1 or TRBD2 (6 bases each). V lost 3 bases and J 1 base, leaving 12 bases between the germline ends. The CDR3 is 16 amino acids. From germline, CDR1 is MGHDK and CDR2 SYGVNS. The CDR3 sequence is CASSDWTAGNTGELFF. In DNA, the CDR3 is TGTGCCAGCAGTGATTGGACAGCGGGGAACACCGGGGAGCTGTTTTTT.